A selection of T cell receptor beta chains follows, all from one sample in a study of OX40 agonist ivuxolimab in advanced cancers. Produced via immunoSEQ multiplex PCR; TCRdb's table is partial and in-frame only. The sample consists of about 75,000 clones, more than 85% of them appearing once. This sample comprised CD4+ or CD8+ T cells sorted from blood, obtained in a trial of the OX40 agonist ivuxolimab. The receptors come from an adult with an advanced solid tumor such as melanoma, head and neck, liver or kidney cancer. The CDR3 runs from the conserved cysteine through the conserved F or W. The D gene is left open where the match is weak. A row's size may be missing; if present it is once, few, many or a size class.

cdr3_aa	cdr3_nt	d_call	v_call	j_call	clone_size
CASSQRLHSYEQYF	TGTGCCAGCAGCCAGCGTTTGCACTCCTACGAGCAGTACTTC	.	TRBV4-2	TRBJ2-7	.
CASSLVSGDWETQYF	TGTGCCAGCAGCTTAGTCAGCGGGGATTGGGAGACCCAGTACTTC	TRBD2	TRBV7-2	TRBJ2-5	once
CASSVANEQFF	TGTGCCAGCAGCGTAGCGAATGAGCAGTTCTTC	.	TRBV9	TRBJ2-1	.
CASSLEDGSYEQYF	TGTGCCAGCAGCTTAGAGGACGGATCCTACGAGCAGTACTTC	.	TRBV7-2	TRBJ2-7	.
CASSGGPNPFTDTQYF	TGTGCCAGTAGTGGGGGACCCAACCCCTTCACAGATACGCAGTATTTT	.	TRBV19	TRBJ2-3	.
CASSLRASNEQFF	TGTGCCAGCAGTTTGCGGGCCAGCAATGAGCAGTTCTTC	.	TRBV27	TRBJ2-1	.
CASSFTLQGYGYTF	TGTGCCAGCAGTTTCACTCTTCAAGGATATGGCTACACCTTC	.	TRBV27	TRBJ1-2	.
CASSSTGREPQHF	TGTGCCAGCAGCTCTACGGGCCGGGAACCCCAGCATTTT	.	TRBV2	TRBJ1-5	.
CSVEQGAGEGYTF	TGCAGCGTGGAACAGGGGGCTGGGGAAGGCTACACCTTC	TRBD1	TRBV29-1	TRBJ1-2	.
CASSPATGSNSPLHF	TGTGCCAGCTCACCCGCGACAGGGAGCAATTCACCCCTCCACTTT	TRBD1	TRBV18	TRBJ1-6	.
CASIKRGAEVYGYTF	TGTGCCAGCATTAAACGGGGGGCGGAAGTCTATGGCTACACCTTC	.	TRBV6-5	TRBJ1-2	.
CASSPYSEASPEQFF	TGTGCCAGCTCACCTTACAGCGAGGCTTCCCCCGAGCAGTTCTTC	.	TRBV18	TRBJ2-1	.
CASSLGGGPWAGELFF	TGCGCCAGCAGCTTGGGTGGGGGACCCTGGGCCGGGGAGCTGTTTTTT	.	TRBV5-1	TRBJ2-2	.
CASSISRRSYNEQFF	TGCGCCAGCAGCATAAGCAGACGCTCCTACAATGAGCAGTTCTTC	.	TRBV5-1	TRBJ2-1	.
CASSKHQRLLTDTQYF	TGTGCCAGCAGCAAACATCAGAGACTACTCACAGATACGCAGTATTTT	.	TRBV21-1	TRBJ2-3	once
CASEDRFNQPQHF	TGTGCCAGTGAAGACAGATTTAATCAGCCCCAGCATTTT	.	TRBV19	TRBJ1-5	few
CASSSDRTPSTDTQYF	TGTGCCAGCAGCTCAGACAGGACCCCTAGCACAGATACGCAGTATTTT	.	TRBV7-3	TRBJ2-3	.
CASSILVGRNTIYF	TGTGCCAGTAGTATTTTGGTTGGGCGCAACACCATATATTTT	.	TRBV19	TRBJ1-3	once
CASSPRESTEAFF	TGTGCCAGCTCACCGAGGGAGAGCACTGAAGCTTTCTTT	.	TRBV18	TRBJ1-1	few
CASSFQGVYGYTF	TGTGCCAGCAGTTTTCAGGGGGTATATGGCTACACCTTC	TRBD1	TRBV27	TRBJ1-2	once
CASASDSAQPQHF	TGTGCTAGTGCCTCGGACAGTGCTCAGCCCCAGCATTTT	.	TRBV12-5	TRBJ1-5	.
CASSVGAPGYTF	TGTGCCAGCAGTGTGGGGGCGCCGGGCTACACCTTC	.	TRBV28	TRBJ1-2	.
CASSLTSGRNNEQFF	TGTGCCAGCAGCTTGACTAGCGGGAGGAACAATGAGCAGTTCTTC	TRBD2	TRBV5-4	TRBJ2-1	.
CASSPGPGQYPEAFF	TGTGCCAGCAGCCCTGGACCGGGACAGTACCCTGAAGCTTTCTTT	TRBD1	TRBV5-6	TRBJ1-1	.